These 11 T cell receptor beta chains originate from one sample sequenced in a study of shared clonotypes between healthy human individuals. Naive-designated CD8 cells lacked CD45RO, were positively enriched for CCR7, and omitted terminally differentiated effector memory CD45RA+ cells. Profiled with immunoSEQ multiplex PCR; TCRdb holds only in-frame clones, not every one. The sample lists around 2.1 million clones, 85% to 95% occurring once. Material: naive CD8+ T cells from PBMCs. These receptors all come from a man younger than 35 in good health. Some clones in this sample may be carry-over from other donors' samples.

This chain joins TRBV7-9 and TRBJ2-7; possibly TRBD2 for D (5 bases). V was cut by 5 bases and J by 2 bases, with 22 bases left in between. Germline loops: CDR1 SEHNR, CDR2 FQNEAQ (reference sequence). CDR3 length: 17 amino acids. CDR3 protein: CASSDASLPTATYEQYF. The DNA of the CDR3 is TGTGCCAGCAGCGACGCTAGCCTTCCGACCGCGACCTACGAGCAGTACTTC.

As for this clone: The identical CDR3 is also encoded by other nucleotide sequences in the sample. V is TRBV7-9 and J is TRBJ2-7, with D unresolved. This CDR3 spans 12 amino acids. The V gene's germline CDR1 is SEHNR and CDR2 FQNEAQ (reference sequence). The ends were cut back, 5 bases at V and 4 bases at J, with 9 bases in the middle. The CDR3 region has the DNA TGTGCCAGCAGCCCGTTGGGTTACGAGCAGTACTTC. This translates into CASSPLGYEQYF.

This clone was detected a few times. The chain links TRBV29-1 to TRBJ2-2; D remains unclear. V was trimmed by 6 bases and J by 6 bases, leaving 8 bases between them. CDR3 length: 11 amino acids. Germline CDR1 SQVTM, CDR2 ANQGSEA. CDR3 protein: CSVRRAGELFF. The CDR3 nucleotides are TGCAGCGTGAGGCGAGCCGGGGAGCTGTTTTTT.

This sequence joins TRBV4-1 and TRBJ2-1; a weak D match, TRBD1 (6 bases). This CDR3 spans 15 amino acids. Germline-derived CDR1 and CDR2 are MGHRA and YSYEKL. V was shortened by 1 base and J by 5 bases, with 12 bases between the two germline ends. The CDR3 region is CASSQVGDTNNEQFF. DNA for the CDR3: TGCGCCAGCAGCCAAGTGGGGGACACTAACAATGAGCAGTTCTTC.

The chain joins TRBV7-2 to TRBJ2-7; D uncertain. The CDR3 runs 15 residues. CDR1 and CDR2 from the germline V gene are SGHTA and FQGNSA. Trimming removed 4 bases at V and 3 bases at J, with 16 bases between. CDR3 loop: CASSSSFRGNYEQYF. The CDR3 DNA reads TGTGCCAGCAGCTCTAGTTTCCGTGGAAACTACGAGCAGTACTTC.

This chain links TRBV2 with TRBJ2-1; no reliable D call. The V and J ends lost 6 bases and 9 bases respectively, with 12 bases between them. The CDR3 sequence is 12 residues long. Germline lookup yields CDR1 SNHLY and CDR2 FYNNEI. For the CDR3, the DNA is TGTGCCAGCAGCGCGTGGCGTGGTGAGCAGTTCTTC. Translation: CASSAWRGEQFF.

The V gene is TRBV5-5, the J gene TRBJ1-5; D unresolved. The CDR3 spans 14 residues. Germline loops: CDR1 SGHKS, CDR2 YYEKEE (reference sequence). Trimming removed 3 bases at V and 6 bases at J, with 13 bases between. The chain's CDR3 is CASSWADGGQPQHF. CDR3 coding DNA: TGTGCCAGCAGCTGGGCCGATGGAGGTCAGCCCCAGCATTTT.

The chain uses TRBV28 and TRBJ2-3, with 9 bases identical to TRBD2. Looked up from germline, CDR1 is MDHEN and CDR2 is SYDVKM. The CDR3 spans 16 residues. V dropped 6 bases and J dropped 2; count of bases not matched to a gene: 9. The CDR3 protein is CASRNRAGGLTDTQYF. The CDR3 DNA reads as TGTGCCAGCAGAAACAGGGCGGGAGGGCTCACAGATACGCAGTATTTT. The whole variable domain, filled in from reference TRBV28 and TRBJ2-3, reads DVKVTQSSRYLVKRTGEKVFLECVQDMDHENMFWYRQDPGLGLRLIYFSYDVKMKEKGDIPEGYSVSREKKERFSLILESASTNQTSMYLCASRNRAGGLTDTQYFGPGTRLTVL.

The sample holds one count of this clone. The chain is built from TRBV7-8 and TRBJ2-2, with 7 bases that match TRBD2. Germline V gene data show CDR1 as SGHVS and CDR2 as FQNEAQ. V lost 1 base, J lost 3 bases, and 11 bases stayed unmatched. CDR3 size: 18 residues. The CDR3 region has the DNA TGTGCCAGCAGCTTAGTCCCACCCAGCGGGACCTACACCGGGGAGCTGTTTTTT. Its translation is CASSLVPPSGTYTGELFF.

This clone came up once. The CDR3 here is CASSWAGGSYNEQFF. The CDR3 nucleotides are TGTGCCAGCAGTTGGGCGGGAGGCTCCTACAATGAGCAGTTCTTC. The chain combines TRBV27 with TRBJ2-1; TRBD2 aligns across 8 bases. CDR1 is MNHEY and CDR2 is SMNVEV in the germline V gene (reference sequence). The CDR3 runs 15 residues. Trimming removed 4 bases from V and 0 bases from J; junction bases left unmatched: 2.

This chain joins TRBV15 and TRBJ1-5, with a tentative D call TRBD1 (5 bases). Germline-derived CDR1 and CDR2 are LNHNV and YYDKDF (reference sequence). The CDR3 has 14 residues. The V gene lost 8 bases and the J gene lost 2 bases, with 13 bases spanning the gap. The CDR3 coding sequence is TGTGCCACCGGGGTGGGCAGGGGCAATCAGCCCCAGCATTTT. Amino acid sequence: CATGVGRGNQPQHF.